The present entry profiles one T cell receptor (beta chain) with its context. Its antigen remains unidentified. TCR beta cDNA was made from around 520 ng total RNA with a constant-region primer. Three nested multiplex PCR rounds of slightly modified ARM-PCR generated TCR beta libraries. Forward primers for TRBV1-TRBV30 and a C-beta reverse primer served the first two PCR rounds, at around 9 cycles each. From the multiplex PCR reads, TCRdb called clonotypes with MiXCR, one entry per CDR3 protein. The sample has about 100,000 distinct CDR3 sequences, over 55% seen once; the top ten hold over 9%. These data are taken from a study of tumor-infiltrating lymphocytes in primary liver carcinoma. For each extraction, RNA and DNA were obtained together from approximately 20-30 mg of unsorted bulk tissue. Study results and limitations: Detection in all five tumor regions applied to only about 7.5-24% of top clones.

Germline CDR1 ENHRY, CDR2 SYGVKD. The trim removed 2 bases at V and 6 bases at J, leaving 14 bases unmatched. The length of the CDR3 is 18 residues. The chain has TRBV10-3 and TRBJ1-5; TRBD1 matches at 9 bases. The source is a woman aged 60-75 years with primary liver carcinoma and hepatitis B virus infection. The sample comprised liver tumor tissue from sampling region 5. Subset given: tumor region T5, tumor centre. Written as DNA, the CDR3 is TGTGCCATCAGTGAGGGGTTCCAATGGGGGACAGGGAGTCAGCCCCAGCATTTT. Its protein product is CAISEGFQWGTGSQPQHF.